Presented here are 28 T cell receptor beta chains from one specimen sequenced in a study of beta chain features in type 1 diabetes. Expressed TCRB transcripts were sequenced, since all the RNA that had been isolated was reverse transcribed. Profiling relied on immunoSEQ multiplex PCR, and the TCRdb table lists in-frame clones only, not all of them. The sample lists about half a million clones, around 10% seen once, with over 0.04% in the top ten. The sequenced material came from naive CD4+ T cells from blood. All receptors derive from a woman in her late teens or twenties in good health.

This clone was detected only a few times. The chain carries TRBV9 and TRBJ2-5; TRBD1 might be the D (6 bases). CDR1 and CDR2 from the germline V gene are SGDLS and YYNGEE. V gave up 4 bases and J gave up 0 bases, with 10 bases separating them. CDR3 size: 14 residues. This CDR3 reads CASSRGQHQETQYF. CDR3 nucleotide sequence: TGTGCCAGCAGCCGCGGACAGCACCAAGAGACCCAGTACTTC.

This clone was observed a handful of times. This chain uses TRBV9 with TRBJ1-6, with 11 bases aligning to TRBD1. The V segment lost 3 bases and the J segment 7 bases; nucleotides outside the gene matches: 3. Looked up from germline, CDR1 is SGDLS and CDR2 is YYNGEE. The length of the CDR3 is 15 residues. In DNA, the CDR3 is TGTGCCAGCAGCGATAGGGACAGGGGGAATTCACCCCTCCACTTT. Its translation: CASSDRDRGNSPLHF.

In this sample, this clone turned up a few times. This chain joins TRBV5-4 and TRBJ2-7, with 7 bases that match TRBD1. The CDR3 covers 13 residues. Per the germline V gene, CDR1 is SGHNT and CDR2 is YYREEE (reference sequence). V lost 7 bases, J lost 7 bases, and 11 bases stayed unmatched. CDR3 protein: CASHRQGDAEQYF. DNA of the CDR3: TGTGCCAGCCACCGACAGGGTGATGCGGAGCAGTACTTC.

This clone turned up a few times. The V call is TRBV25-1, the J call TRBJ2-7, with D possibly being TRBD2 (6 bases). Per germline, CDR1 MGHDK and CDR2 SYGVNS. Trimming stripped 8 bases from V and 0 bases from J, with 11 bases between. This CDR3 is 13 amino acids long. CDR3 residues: CASGGTYSYEQYF. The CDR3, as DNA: TGTGCCAGCGGCGGGACGTACTCCTACGAGCAGTACTTC.

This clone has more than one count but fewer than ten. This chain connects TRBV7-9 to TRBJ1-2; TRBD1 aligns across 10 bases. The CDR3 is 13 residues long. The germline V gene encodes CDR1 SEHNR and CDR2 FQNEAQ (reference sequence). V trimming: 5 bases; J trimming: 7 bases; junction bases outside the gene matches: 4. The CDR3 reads CASSPGTGAGYTF. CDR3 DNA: TGTGCCAGCAGCCCCGGGACAGGGGCTGGCTACACCTTC.

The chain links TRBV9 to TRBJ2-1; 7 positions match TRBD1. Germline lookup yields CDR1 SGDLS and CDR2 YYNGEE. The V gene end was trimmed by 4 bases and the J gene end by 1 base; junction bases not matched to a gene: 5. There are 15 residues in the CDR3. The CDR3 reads CASSPQGVSYNEQFF. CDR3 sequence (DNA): TGTGCCAGCAGCCCGCAGGGGGTGTCCTACAATGAGCAGTTCTTC.

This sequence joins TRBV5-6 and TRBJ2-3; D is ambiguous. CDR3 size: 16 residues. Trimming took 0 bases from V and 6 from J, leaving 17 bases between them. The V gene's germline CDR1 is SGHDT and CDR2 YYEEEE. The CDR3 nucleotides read TGTGCCAGCAGCTTGGCCGCCATCCACGGGCAGGATACGCAGTATTTT. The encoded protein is CASSLAAIHGQDTQYF.

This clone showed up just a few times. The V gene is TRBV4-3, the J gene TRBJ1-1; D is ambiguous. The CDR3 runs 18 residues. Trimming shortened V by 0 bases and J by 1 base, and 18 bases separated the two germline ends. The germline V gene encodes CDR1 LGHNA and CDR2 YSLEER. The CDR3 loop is CASSQDTGRIPRNTEAFF. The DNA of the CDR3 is TGCGCCAGCAGCCAAGATACTGGACGGATTCCTCGGAACACTGAAGCTTTCTTT.

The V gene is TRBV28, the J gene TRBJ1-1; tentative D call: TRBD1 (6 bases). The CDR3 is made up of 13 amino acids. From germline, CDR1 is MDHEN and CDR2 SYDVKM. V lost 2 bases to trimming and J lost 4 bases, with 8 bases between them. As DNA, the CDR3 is TGTGCCAGCAGTTTAATAGGGGGCACTGAAGCTTTCTTT. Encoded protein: CASSLIGGTEAFF.

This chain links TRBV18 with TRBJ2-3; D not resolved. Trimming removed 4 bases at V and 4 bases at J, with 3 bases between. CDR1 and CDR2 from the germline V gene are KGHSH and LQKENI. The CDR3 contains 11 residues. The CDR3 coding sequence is TGTGCCAGCTCACGGGCAGATACGCAGTATTTT. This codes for CASSRADTQYF.

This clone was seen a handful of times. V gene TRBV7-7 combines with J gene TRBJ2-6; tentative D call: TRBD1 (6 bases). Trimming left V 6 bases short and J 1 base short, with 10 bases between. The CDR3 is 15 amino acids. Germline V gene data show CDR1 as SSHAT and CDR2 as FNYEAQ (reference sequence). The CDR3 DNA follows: TGTGCCAGCAGTCCACAGGGATCTGGGGCCAACGTCCTGACTTTC. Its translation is CASSPQGSGANVLTF. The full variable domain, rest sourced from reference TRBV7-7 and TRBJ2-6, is GAGVSQSPRYKVTKRGQDVTLRCDPISSHATLYWYQQALGQGPEFLTYFNYEAQPDKSGLPSDRFSAERPEGSISTLTIQRTEQRDSAMYRCASSPQGSGANVLTFGAGSRLTVL.

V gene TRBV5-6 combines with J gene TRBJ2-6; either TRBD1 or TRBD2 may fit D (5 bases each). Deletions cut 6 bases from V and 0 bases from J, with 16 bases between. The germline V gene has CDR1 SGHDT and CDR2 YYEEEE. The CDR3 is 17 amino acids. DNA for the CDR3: TGTGCCAGCATTCCGGGACCGCTAAGCTCTGGGGCCAACGTCCTGACTTTC. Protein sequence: CASIPGPLSSGANVLTF.

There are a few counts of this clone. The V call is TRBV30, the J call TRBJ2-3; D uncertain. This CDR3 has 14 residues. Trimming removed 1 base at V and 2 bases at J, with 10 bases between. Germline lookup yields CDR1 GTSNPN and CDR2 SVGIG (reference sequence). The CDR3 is CAWSGTTITDTQYF. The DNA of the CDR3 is TGTGCCTGGAGTGGGACGACGATCACAGATACGCAGTATTTT.

The CDR3 protein is CASSYSLAANTGELFF. CDR3 DNA sequence: TGTGCCAGCAGTTACTCGCTCGCTGCGAACACCGGGGAGCTGTTTTTT. This chain links TRBV6-5 with TRBJ2-2; unclear D gene. The length of the CDR3 is 16 residues. Germline V gene lookup returns CDR1 MNHEY and CDR2 SVGAGI. V was pared by 0 bases and J by 0 bases, with 8 bases between.

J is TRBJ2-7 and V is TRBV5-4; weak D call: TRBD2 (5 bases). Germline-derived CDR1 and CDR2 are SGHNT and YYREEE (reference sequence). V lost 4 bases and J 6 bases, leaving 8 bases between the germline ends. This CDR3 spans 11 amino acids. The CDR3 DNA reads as TGTGCCAGCAGCCGGCGGGCCGAGCAGTACTTC. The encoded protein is CASSRRAEQYF.

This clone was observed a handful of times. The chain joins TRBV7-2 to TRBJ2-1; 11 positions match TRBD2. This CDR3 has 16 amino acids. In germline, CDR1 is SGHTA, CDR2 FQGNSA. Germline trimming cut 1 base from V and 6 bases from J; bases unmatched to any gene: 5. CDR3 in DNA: TGTGCCAGCAGCTTAGTAGGGACTAGCGGCTCCAATGAGCAGTTCTTC. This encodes CASSLVGTSGSNEQFF.

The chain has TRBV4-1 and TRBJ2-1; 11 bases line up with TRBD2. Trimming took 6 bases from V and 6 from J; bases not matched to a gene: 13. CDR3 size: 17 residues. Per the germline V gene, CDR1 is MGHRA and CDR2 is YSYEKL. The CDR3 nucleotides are TGCGCCAGCAGGGACGCACGACCGGGACTAGCGGTCAATGAGCAGTTCTTC. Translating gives CASRDARPGLAVNEQFF.

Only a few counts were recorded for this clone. The CDR3 loop is CASSLAGRNSPLHF. CDR3 nucleotides: TGTGCCAGCAGCTTAGCGGGACGTAATTCACCCCTCCACTTT. The chain has TRBV7-2 and TRBJ1-6, with D tentatively TRBD1 (5 bases). The CDR3 extends over 14 amino acids. Germline loops: CDR1 SGHTA, CDR2 FQGNSA. The V and J ends lost 0 bases and 6 bases respectively, with 6 bases between them.

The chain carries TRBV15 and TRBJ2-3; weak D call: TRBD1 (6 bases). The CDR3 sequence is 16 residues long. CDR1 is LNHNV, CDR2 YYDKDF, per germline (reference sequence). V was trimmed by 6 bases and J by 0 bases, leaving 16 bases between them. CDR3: CATSYTRQASTDTQYF. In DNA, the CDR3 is TGTGCCACCAGTTATACCCGACAGGCTAGCACAGATACGCAGTATTTT.

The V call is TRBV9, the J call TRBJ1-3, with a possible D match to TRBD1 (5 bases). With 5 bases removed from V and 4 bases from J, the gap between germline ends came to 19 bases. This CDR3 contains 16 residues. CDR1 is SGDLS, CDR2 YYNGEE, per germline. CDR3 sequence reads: CASSEIGQGFGNTIYF. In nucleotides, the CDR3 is TGTGCCAGCAGTGAAATCGGACAAGGATTCGGAAACACCATATATTTT.

The DNA of the CDR3 is TGTGCCAGCAGCTTAGCTGGCAGGGGGGGCCAAGAGACCCAGTACTTC. Its translation: CASSLAGRGGQETQYF. This chain joins TRBV7-2 and TRBJ2-5, with D possibly called TRBD1 or TRBD2 (7 bases each). This CDR3 spans 16 amino acids. The ends were cut back, 0 bases at V and 1 base at J, with 12 bases in the middle. Germline assignment: CDR1 SGHTA and CDR2 FQGNSA.

The CDR3 sequence is CASRRTGSGEQYV. CDR3 coding DNA: TGTGCCAGCAGGAGAACAGGGTCTGGCGAGCAGTACGTC. The chain has TRBV27 and TRBJ2-7, with D possibly matching TRBD1 (6 bases). V lost 6 bases and J 6 bases, leaving 15 bases between the germline ends. In germline, CDR1 is MNHEY, CDR2 SMNVEV (reference sequence). This CDR3 is 13 amino acids long.

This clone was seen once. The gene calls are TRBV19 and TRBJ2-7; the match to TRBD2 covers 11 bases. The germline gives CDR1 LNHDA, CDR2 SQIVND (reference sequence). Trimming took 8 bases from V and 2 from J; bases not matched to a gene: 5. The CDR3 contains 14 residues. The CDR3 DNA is TGTGCCAGTGGGGATAGCGGGAGGGCCTACGAGCAGTACTTC. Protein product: CASGDSGRAYEQYF.

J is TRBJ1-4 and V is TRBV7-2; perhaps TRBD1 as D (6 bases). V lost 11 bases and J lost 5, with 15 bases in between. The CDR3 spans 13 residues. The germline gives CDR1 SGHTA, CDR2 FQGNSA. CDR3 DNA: TGTGCCGGGGGGCACAGGGTCAATGAAAAACTGTTTTTT. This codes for CAGGHRVNEKLFF. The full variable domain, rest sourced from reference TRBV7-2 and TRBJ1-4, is GAGVSQSPSNKVTEKGKDVELRCDPISGHTALYWYRQSLGQGLEFLIYFQGNSAPDKSGLPSDRFSAERTGGSVSTLTIQRTQQEDSAVYLCAGGHRVNEKLFFGSGTQLSVL.

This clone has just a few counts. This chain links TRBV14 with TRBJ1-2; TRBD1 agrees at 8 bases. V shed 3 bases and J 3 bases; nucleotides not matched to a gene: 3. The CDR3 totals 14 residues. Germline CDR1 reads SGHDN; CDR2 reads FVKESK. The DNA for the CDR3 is TGTGCCAGCAGCCAGGACAGGGTTGACTATGGCTACACCTTC. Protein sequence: CASSQDRVDYGYTF.

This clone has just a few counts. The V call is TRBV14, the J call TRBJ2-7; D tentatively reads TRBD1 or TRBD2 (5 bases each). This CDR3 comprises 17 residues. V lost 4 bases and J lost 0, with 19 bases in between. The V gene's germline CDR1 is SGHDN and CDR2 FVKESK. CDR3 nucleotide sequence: TGTGCCAGCAGCCGTCGTGGGGGAAGTGGAATCTCCTACGAGCAGTACTTC. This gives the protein CASSRRGGSGISYEQYF.

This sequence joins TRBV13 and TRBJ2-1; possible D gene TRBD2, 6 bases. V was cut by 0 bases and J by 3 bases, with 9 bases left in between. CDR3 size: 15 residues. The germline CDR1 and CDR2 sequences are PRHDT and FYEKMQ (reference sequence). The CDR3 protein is CASSLGGGYYNEQFF. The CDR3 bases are TGTGCCAGCAGCTTAGGCGGGGGTTACTACAATGAGCAGTTCTTC. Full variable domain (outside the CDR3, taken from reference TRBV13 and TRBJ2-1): AAGVIQSPRHLIKEKRETATLKCYPIPRHDTVYWYQQGPGQDPQFLISFYEKMQSDKGSIPDRFSAQQFSDYHSELNMSSLELGDSALYFCASSLGGGYYNEQFFGPGTRLTVL.

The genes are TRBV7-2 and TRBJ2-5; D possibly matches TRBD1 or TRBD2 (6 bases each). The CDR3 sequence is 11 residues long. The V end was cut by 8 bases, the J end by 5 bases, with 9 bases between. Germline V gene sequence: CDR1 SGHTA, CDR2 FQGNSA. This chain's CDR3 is CASGGLETQYF. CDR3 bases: TGTGCCAGCGGGGGGCTCGAGACCCAGTACTTC. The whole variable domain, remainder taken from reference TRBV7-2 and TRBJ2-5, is GAGVSQSPSNKVTEKGKDVELRCDPISGHTALYWYRQSLGQGLEFLIYFQGNSAPDKSGLPSDRFSAERTGGSVSTLTIQRTQQEDSAVYLCASGGLETQYFGPGTRLLVL.